A single sample gave rise to the 16 T cell receptor beta chains below, sequenced in a study of siplizumab effects on memory and regulatory T cells. Using immunoSEQ multiplex PCR, the repertoire was profiled, and TCRdb retains in-frame clones only, with some absent. The sample lists some 100,000 clones; about 91% were seen once. The material sequenced was CD4+ T cells sorted from blood. These TCRs come from a human donor in good health.

The chain recombines TRBV5-1 with TRBJ1-4, with D tentatively TRBD1 (5 bases). The V gene lost 3 bases and the J gene lost 2 bases, with 11 bases spanning the gap. Germline CDR1 reads SGHRS; CDR2 reads YFSETQ. This CDR3 has 15 residues. The CDR3 bases are TGCGCCAGCAGCTCCCTCCGGGGGACTAATGAAAAACTGTTTTTT. Encoded protein: CASSSLRGTNEKLFF.

The chain carries TRBV5-1 and TRBJ1-1; D is unresolved. Looked up from germline, CDR1 is SGHRS and CDR2 is YFSETQ. V lost 3 bases, J lost 1 base, and 13 bases lay in between. The CDR3 loop spans 15 amino acids. CDR3 nucleotides: TGCGCCAGCAGCTACGGTCCGGACGGGAACACTGAAGCTTTCTTT. It translates to CASSYGPDGNTEAFF.

CDR3 nucleotide sequence: TGTGCCGGTCGACAGATCCCGAACACCGGGGAGCTGTTTTTT. Translated, it gives CAGRQIPNTGELFF. The chain uses TRBV7-2 and TRBJ2-2, with D possibly matching TRBD1 (5 bases). Trimming cost V 11 bases and J 0 bases, with 13 bases left between them. Germline-derived CDR1 and CDR2 are SGHTA and FQGNSA. The CDR3 covers 14 residues.

V and J are TRBV10-3 and TRBJ2-3; 16 positions agree with TRBD2. This CDR3 has 18 residues. V was pared by 5 bases and J by 2 bases, with 7 bases of the junction left unmatched. Germline CDR1 and CDR2: ENHRY and SYGVKD. The CDR3 is CAISFTGTSGGATDTQYF. CDR3 nucleotides: TGTGCCATCAGTTTCACCGGGACTAGCGGGGGGGCCACAGATACGCAGTATTTT.

J is TRBJ1-3 and V is TRBV25-1, with D maybe TRBD1 (5 bases). Trimming took 9 bases from V and 3 from J, leaving 21 bases between them. CDR1 MGHDK and CDR2 SYGVNS come from the germline V gene. The CDR3 runs 16 residues. The CDR3 sequence: CARAGIYMGGGNTIYF. DNA of the CDR3: TGTGCCAGGGCGGGAATCTATATGGGGGGTGGAAACACCATATATTTT.

In this sample, this clone turned up once. The chain combines TRBV9 with TRBJ2-1; 10 nucleotides agree with TRBD2. The J segment lost 7 bases and the V segment lost 2 bases, leaving 6 bases of the junction unmatched. CDR1 is SGDLS, CDR2 YYNGEE, per germline. The CDR3 covers 15 residues. CDR3 DNA sequence: TGTGCCAGCAGCGTTAGCGGGGGGATCGAGAATGAGCAGTTCTTC. Protein sequence: CASSVSGGIENEQFF. The whole variable domain, remainder taken from reference TRBV9 and TRBJ2-1, is DSGVTQTPKHLITATGQRVTLRCSPRSGDLSVYWYQQSLDQGLQFLIQYYNGEERAKGNILERFSAQQFPDLHSELNLSSLELGDSALYFCASSVSGGIENEQFFGPGTRLTVL.

The rearrangement uses TRBV30 and TRBJ2-5, with D tentatively TRBD2 (6 bases). Germline-derived CDR1 and CDR2 are GTSNPN and SVGIG (reference sequence). This CDR3 is built from 14 residues. The V and J ends lost 1 base and 4 bases respectively, with 13 bases between them. The CDR3 spells CAWSEAGWAETQYF. The CDR3, as DNA: TGTGCCTGGAGTGAGGCGGGGTGGGCAGAGACCCAGTACTTC.

This clone was observed once. The rearrangement links TRBV7-3 to TRBJ2-6, with D hard to call. V lost 4 bases and J 0 bases, leaving 10 bases between the germline ends. Germline CDR1 is SGHTA and CDR2 is FQGTGA. CDR3 length: 16 amino acids. As DNA, the CDR3 is TGTGCCAGCAGCTCATATGGCAGCTCTGGGGCCAACGTCCTGACTTTC. It is translated as CASSSYGSSGANVLTF.

The rearrangement uses TRBV6-1 and TRBJ1-4; tentatively, D is TRBD1 (5 bases). The CDR3 runs 14 residues. The germline gives CDR1 MNHNS, CDR2 SASEGT. V lost 4 bases and J 5 bases, leaving 11 bases between the germline ends. CDR3 sequence (DNA): TGTGCCAGCAGTGTTTCGGGGGGGAATGAAAAACTGTTTTTT. This sequence encodes CASSVSGGNEKLFF.

CDR3 amino acids: CASSVGDLGTDTQYF. CDR3 DNA: TGTGCCAGCAGCGTAGGGGACCTCGGCACAGATACGCAGTATTTT. This chain links TRBV9 with TRBJ2-3; D assignment may be TRBD1 or TRBD2 (5 bases each). V was shortened by 0 bases and J by 1 base, with 9 bases between the two germline ends. This CDR3 is 15 amino acids long. Germline V gives CDR1 SGDLS, CDR2 YYNGEE.

J is TRBJ2-3 and V is TRBV6-1; 7 bases map to TRBD2. This CDR3 region has 15 residues. Looked up from germline, CDR1 is MNHNS and CDR2 is SASEGT. Trimming removed 2 bases from V and 0 bases from J; junction bases left unmatched: 2. The DNA for the CDR3 is TGTGCCAGCAGTGAACGACTAGCCAGCACAGATACGCAGTATTTT. This codes for CASSERLASTDTQYF.

This chain uses TRBV4-3 with TRBJ1-2; tentatively, D is TRBD1 (5 bases). This CDR3 has 15 amino acids. Trimming shortened V by 0 bases and J by 4 bases, and 12 bases separated the two germline ends. CDR1 and CDR2 (germline): LGHNA, YSLEER. In nucleotides, the CDR3 is TGCGCCAGCAGCCAAGAGGCAGGGCTTATCTATGGCTACACCTTC. Its translation: CASSQEAGLIYGYTF.

V gene TRBV27 combines with J gene TRBJ1-6, with D unresolved. Trimming removed 9 bases from V and 4 bases from J, with 22 bases in between. CDR3 length equals 17 residues. The germline V gene has CDR1 MNHEY and CDR2 SMNVEV (reference sequence). The CDR3 protein is CASKGGPEGLYNSPLHF. Written as DNA, the CDR3 is TGTGCCAGTAAGGGAGGGCCCGAAGGACTTTATAATTCACCCCTCCACTTT.

The CDR3 sequence is CASSQTSNYEQYF. Here the CDR3 DNA reads TGTGCCAGCTCACAGACATCGAACTACGAGCAGTACTTC. The chain uses TRBV18 and TRBJ2-7; D is uncertain. Per germline, CDR1 KGHSH and CDR2 LQKENI. Trimming pared 4 bases from V and 3 bases from J, leaving 10 bases between. This CDR3 has 13 amino acids.

The rearrangement joins TRBV6-5 to TRBJ2-1; possible D gene TRBD1, 5 bases. V shed 1 base and J shed 8 bases, with 12 bases lying between them. The germline gives CDR1 MNHEY, CDR2 SVGAGI. This CDR3 region has 14 residues. Here the CDR3 reads CASSYWLGVHEQFF. CDR3 bases: TGTGCCAGCAGTTACTGGTTAGGGGTTCATGAGCAGTTCTTC.

The chain uses TRBV11-2 and TRBJ2-3, with TRBD2 matching over 7 bases. The CDR3 is 15 amino acids. Per the germline V gene, CDR1 is SGHAT and CDR2 is FQNNGV. The V gene end was trimmed by 5 bases and the J gene end by 0 bases; junction bases not matched to a gene: 5. The CDR3 nucleotides read TGTGCCAGCAGCCCTGGGACTACTAGCACAGATACGCAGTATTTT. It codes for CASSPGTTSTDTQYF.